These 27 T cell receptor beta chains share one sample of origin, sequenced in a study of T-cell reconstitution after alpha-beta-depleted transplantation in children. Preparing the TCRbeta library involved the use of unique molecular identifiers. TCRdb reprocessed the PCR reads with MiXCR, giving one entry per CDR3 protein. The sample lists about 610,000 distinct CDR3 sequences; roughly a tenth were seen once. Sequencing used PBMCs from the stem cell graft donor, obtained from the stem cell graft. Receptor source: a human donor who donated a stem cell graft to a child with acute myeloid leukemia.

This clonotype came up a few times. This sequence joins TRBV20-1 and TRBJ2-3; 10 positions agree with TRBD2. V shed 6 bases and J 2 bases; nucleotides not matched to a gene: 17. This CDR3 is 18 amino acids long. Germline CDR1 reads DFQATT; CDR2 reads SNEGSKA (reference sequence). CDR3 protein: CSAAASGSLWDPTDTQYF. The CDR3, as DNA: TGCAGTGCCGCGGCTAGCGGGAGCCTATGGGATCCCACAGATACGCAGTATTTT.

The rearrangement joins TRBV20-1 to TRBJ2-4; D assignment may be TRBD1 or TRBD2 (5 bases each). V was shortened by 5 bases and J by 6 bases, with 11 bases between the two germline ends. Germline-derived CDR1 and CDR2 are DFQATT and SNEGSKA (reference sequence). The CDR3 runs 12 residues. CDR3 loop: CSAEERGNIQYF. The CDR3 DNA is TGCAGTGCTGAAGAGAGGGGAAACATTCAGTACTTC.

This clonotype was observed at least ten times. CDR3 sequence reads: CASTSSYEQYF. The CDR3 DNA is TGTGCCAGCACTTCTAGCTACGAGCAGTACTTC. This chain links TRBV2 with TRBJ2-7, with no clear D. V lost 7 bases and J 3 bases, leaving 7 bases between the germline ends. This CDR3 is 11 amino acids long. Germline CDR1 SNHLY, CDR2 FYNNEI. Filled out from reference TRBV2 and TRBJ2-7, the complete variable domain reads EPEVTQTPSHQVTQMGQEVILRCVPISNHLYFYWYRQILGQKVEFLVSFYNNEISEKSEIFDDQFSVERPDGSNFTLKIRSTKLEDSAMYFCASTSSYEQYFGPGTRLTVT.

This clonotype was seen many times. The chain uses TRBV18 and TRBJ2-1, with a tentative D call TRBD2 (6 bases). V was clipped by 3 bases and J by 0 bases, with 9 bases between them. This CDR3 is built from 15 residues. From germline, CDR1 is KGHSH and CDR2 LQKENI. This CDR3 is CASSPYGSSYNEQFF. CDR3 sequence (DNA): TGTGCCAGCTCACCTTACGGGAGCTCCTACAATGAGCAGTTCTTC.

This clonotype was counted between two and nine times. The chain is built from TRBV7-3 and TRBJ2-3; 8 nucleotides align to TRBD2. Germline trimming cut 1 base from V and 2 bases from J; bases unmatched to any gene: 5. CDR3 length: 16 amino acids. Germline CDR1 reads SGHTA; CDR2 reads FQGTGA. The CDR3 bases are TGTGCCAGCAGCTTAAAAGCGGGAGCCCTCACAGATACGCAGTATTTT. Amino acid sequence: CASSLKAGALTDTQYF.

This clonotype was counted only a few times. The gene calls are TRBV29-1 and TRBJ2-1, with a tentative D call TRBD1 (6 bases). In germline, CDR1 is SQVTM, CDR2 ANQGSEA. There are 12 residues in the CDR3. Trimming removed 7 bases at V and 3 bases at J, with 10 bases between. CDR3 sequence (DNA): TGCAGCGGGGGGCAAGGCTACAATGAGCAGTTCTTC. Residues: CSGGQGYNEQFF.

The CDR3, as DNA: TGCAGTGCTAGAGTTTTACAGACGAACACTGAAGCTTTCTTT. Amino acid sequence: CSARVLQTNTEAFF. The chain has TRBV20-1 and TRBJ1-1; D remains ambiguous. The CDR3 loop spans 14 amino acids. V gave up 1 base and J gave up 1 base, with 10 bases separating them. Germline loops: CDR1 DFQATT, CDR2 SNEGSKA (reference sequence).

This clonotype was found once. The chain uses TRBV30 and TRBJ1-1; D is perhaps TRBD1 (5 bases). This CDR3 has 15 amino acids. V dropped 0 bases and J dropped 0 bases, with 11 bases sitting between them. Germline V gene lookup returns CDR1 GTSNPN and CDR2 SVGIG (reference sequence). The DNA of the CDR3 is TGTGCCTGGAGTGTGCAGGGCCCACTGAACACTGAAGCTTTCTTT. This codes for CAWSVQGPLNTEAFF.

The rearrangement uses TRBV4-2 and TRBJ1-2; the D is unclear. This CDR3 contains 13 residues. The germline gives CDR1 LGHNA, CDR2 YNFKEQ. Trimming removed 10 bases at V and 4 bases at J, with 16 bases between. CDR3 sequence reads: CAMSPGVGYGYTF. The CDR3 DNA sequence: TGTGCCATGAGCCCCGGGGTCGGCTATGGCTACACCTTC.

V usage is TRBV20-1 and J usage is TRBJ2-3; D is uncertain. The V gene's germline CDR1 is DFQATT and CDR2 SNEGSKA (reference sequence). The CDR3 totals 13 residues. V was clipped by 3 bases and J by 2 bases, with 9 bases between them. CDR3 nucleotide sequence: TGCAGTGCTAGGCCGGAGTACACAGATACGCAGTATTTT. As protein: CSARPEYTDTQYF.

This clonotype came up a few times. J is TRBJ1-1 and V is TRBV20-1; D is ambiguous. The CDR3 is made up of 13 amino acids. Per the germline V gene, CDR1 is DFQATT and CDR2 is SNEGSKA (reference sequence). The V and J ends lost 0 bases and 3 bases respectively, with 8 bases between them. The CDR3 sequence is CSARERADTEAFF. The DNA for the CDR3 is TGCAGTGCTAGAGAACGGGCTGACACTGAAGCTTTCTTT.

This clonotype has ten or more counts. The V and J genes are TRBV5-1 and TRBJ2-7; possibly TRBD2 for D (6 bases). V was clipped by 5 bases and J by 7 bases, with 19 bases between them. This CDR3 comprises 14 residues. From germline, CDR1 is SGHRS and CDR2 YFSETQ. Here the CDR3 DNA reads TGCGCCAGCAGTTCCCTTACGGGAGTTCGGGAGCAGTACTTC. Its protein product is CASSSLTGVREQYF.

The chain employs TRBV5-1 and TRBJ2-3; 9 nucleotides agree with TRBD1. V lost 4 bases to trimming and J lost 2 bases; unmatched junction nucleotides: 14. The CDR3 totals 18 residues. CDR1 and CDR2 from the germline V gene are SGHRS and YFSETQ. CDR3 in amino acids: CASSHTGGPNFITDTQYF. The DNA for the CDR3 is TGCGCCAGCAGCCATACAGGGGGCCCTAATTTCATCACAGATACGCAGTATTTT.

This chain uses TRBV12-3 or TRBV12-4 with TRBJ2-4, with TRBD2 matching 9 bases. V lost 3 bases, J lost 3 bases, and 3 bases stayed unmatched. The CDR3 extends over 15 amino acids. CDR3 DNA: TGTGCCAGCAGTTTTGTAGCGGGGGTCAAAAACATTCAGTACTTC. Amino acids: CASSFVAGVKNIQYF.

This clonotype was counted many times. The chain joins TRBV4-3 to TRBJ1-1, with D possibly matching TRBD1 (6 bases). Trimming stripped 1 base from V and 4 bases from J, with 10 bases between. The CDR3 has 14 residues. Germline V gene data show CDR1 as LGHNA and CDR2 as YSLEER. The CDR3 region has the DNA TGCGCCAGCAGCCAAGTAGGCAGGGGCACTGAAGCTTTCTTT. Its translation: CASSQVGRGTEAFF.

The gene calls are TRBV9 and TRBJ1-1, with TRBD1 as a possible D gene (6 bases). The length of the CDR3 is 14 residues. CDR1 and CDR2 (germline): SGDLS, YYNGEE. V was cut by 5 bases and J by 1 base, with 12 bases left in between. The CDR3 spells CASSRQTGNTEAFF. The CDR3 DNA sequence: TGTGCCAGCAGTCGCCAGACAGGGAACACTGAAGCTTTCTTT.

The sample holds a few counts of this clonotype. The J gene is TRBJ1-6, the V gene TRBV15; D call uncertain. Trimming shortened V by 0 bases and J by 5 bases, and 8 bases separated the two germline ends. The V gene's germline CDR1 is LNHNV and CDR2 YYDKDF (reference sequence). The CDR3 is 15 residues long. This chain's CDR3 is CATSRDWRNNSPLHF. The DNA for the CDR3 is TGTGCCACCAGCAGAGATTGGCGGAATAATTCACCCCTCCACTTT.

In its sample, this clonotype was seen a few times. This sequence joins TRBV28 and TRBJ2-3; tentatively, D is TRBD2 (6 bases). The CDR3 is 16 amino acids. V was shortened by 3 bases and J by 0 bases, with 13 bases between the two germline ends. The germline V gene encodes CDR1 MDHEN and CDR2 SYDVKM. DNA for the CDR3: TGTGCCAGCAGTTTGGGTTGGAGCGGGAGCACAGATACGCAGTATTTT. The encoded protein is CASSLGWSGSTDTQYF.

The V and J genes are TRBV20-1 and TRBJ1-1, with D unclear. CDR1 and CDR2 from the germline V gene are DFQATT and SNEGSKA (reference sequence). There are 14 residues in the CDR3. V lost 2 bases and J 0 bases, leaving 10 bases between the germline ends. CDR3: CSARPRTVNTEAFF. Written as DNA, the CDR3 is TGCAGTGCTAGACCAAGGACGGTGAACACTGAAGCTTTCTTT.

This clonotype occurred a few times. J is TRBJ1-5 and V is TRBV5-1; possibly TRBD1 for D (6 bases). Germline values: CDR1 SGHRS, CDR2 YFSETQ. The V and J ends lost 0 bases and 6 bases respectively, with 7 bases between them. This CDR3 region has 13 residues. The CDR3 spells CASSLGGAQPQHF. The DNA of the CDR3 is TGCGCCAGCAGCTTGGGGGGGGCTCAGCCCCAGCATTTT.

J is TRBJ2-4 and V is TRBV28; TRBD1 or TRBD2 may be the D gene (5 bases each). The germline V and J ends were trimmed by 4 bases and 7 bases, with 20 bases remaining between them. The CDR3 is 16 residues long. From germline, CDR1 is MDHEN and CDR2 SYDVKM. The CDR3 loop is CASSSRGPAASNIQYF. Written as DNA, the CDR3 is TGTGCCAGCAGTTCCCGGGGCCCAGCCGCGAGTAACATTCAGTACTTC.

The chain has TRBV7-9 and TRBJ2-7, with D perhaps assigned TRBD1 or TRBD2 (5 bases each). The CDR3 loop spans 14 amino acids. Trimming took off 5 bases at V and 5 bases at J, with 16 bases between the two ends. Germline CDR1 reads SEHNR; CDR2 reads FQNEAQ (reference sequence). The DNA for the CDR3 is TGTGCCAGCAGCCCCCCAGGGAGCGGCGACGAGCAGTACTTC. Translation gives CASSPPGSGDEQYF.

This clonotype was seen more than once but under ten times. The chain has TRBV5-1 and TRBJ2-7; the D is unclear. The V gene's germline CDR1 is SGHRS and CDR2 YFSETQ. There are 14 residues in the CDR3. With 2 bases removed from V and 2 bases from J, the gap between germline ends came to 11 bases. The CDR3 protein is CASSFSGYTYEQYF. CDR3 nucleotides: TGCGCCAGCAGCTTCTCAGGATATACCTACGAGCAGTACTTC.

This clonotype was counted at least ten times. This rearrangement joins TRBV28 to TRBJ1-6; TRBD1 is a possible D gene (5 bases). Looked up from germline, CDR1 is MDHEN and CDR2 is SYDVKM. Trimming removed 3 bases at V and 1 base at J, with 7 bases between. The CDR3 extends over 15 amino acids. The CDR3: CASSLGGSYNSPLHF. The CDR3 DNA reads TGTGCCAGCAGTTTGGGGGGGTCCTATAATTCACCCCTCCACTTT.

This clonotype was seen a few times. The chain employs TRBV20-1 and TRBJ2-3; D is possibly TRBD2 (5 bases). Trimming left V 7 bases short and J 3 bases short, with 17 bases between. CDR1 and CDR2 (germline): DFQATT, SNEGSKA (reference sequence). There are 14 residues in the CDR3. As DNA, the CDR3 is TGCAGTGTCAGGTCCGGGGTAGGGACAGATACGCAGTATTTT. Amino acid sequence: CSVRSGVGTDTQYF.

This clonotype was found many times. V gene TRBV6-1 combines with J gene TRBJ1-5, with 7 bases fitting TRBD1. CDR3 size: 15 residues. Germline V lookup: CDR1 MNHNS, CDR2 SASEGT. Trimming at V came to 6 bases and at J to 0 bases, leaving 5 bases not matched to a gene. CDR3 in DNA: TGTGCCAGCAGCCCGGGACAGTATAGCAATCAGCCCCAGCATTTT. Translated, it gives CASSPGQYSNQPQHF.

This clonotype was detected a few times. The chain carries TRBV20-1 and TRBJ2-7; the D is unclear. The CDR3 contains 13 residues. The germline V gene encodes CDR1 DFQATT and CDR2 SNEGSKA (reference sequence). V lost 2 bases and J lost 5, with 13 bases in between. The CDR3 reads CSARLAVVNEQYF. CDR3 sequence (DNA): TGCAGTGCTAGACTGGCGGTTGTGAACGAGCAGTACTTC.